These 25 T cell receptor beta chains originate from one sample sequenced in a study of cytomegalovirus exposure and HLA in healthy donors. With 60 Vbeta and 13 Jbeta primers, the PCR was carried out. Sequenced by immunoSEQ multiplex PCR; TCRdb stores in-frame clones only, minus some. The sample records 55,000 to 70,000 clones, 70% to 75% being singletons. The sample was PBMCs. Receptors originate from a young woman in good health and CMV-seronegative.

In this sample, this clone turned up once. The genes are TRBV5-4 and TRBJ2-3, with 10 bases that match TRBD2. This CDR3 is 15 amino acids long. Germline V gene lookup returns CDR1 SGHNT and CDR2 YYREEE (reference sequence). V was clipped by 5 bases and J by 2 bases; unmatched bases: 5. The CDR3 sequence: CASSSAGGPTDTQYF. CDR3 nucleotide sequence: TGTGCCAGCAGTTCAGCGGGAGGGCCCACAGATACGCAGTATTTT.

The genes are TRBV30 and TRBJ2-7; 7 nucleotides align to TRBD1. This CDR3 spans 13 amino acids. Germline CDR1 GTSNPN, CDR2 SVGIG (reference sequence). Trimming removed 5 bases from V and 5 bases from J; junction bases left unmatched: 9. The CDR3 sequence is CAWSTGPPHEQYF. CDR3 DNA: TGTGCCTGGTCGACAGGGCCTCCTCACGAGCAGTACTTC.

This clone is a singleton in its sample. The gene calls are TRBV2 and TRBJ2-1, with 9 bases that match TRBD2. Per the germline V gene, CDR1 is SNHLY and CDR2 is FYNNEI. CDR3 length: 15 amino acids. With 4 bases clipped from V and 9 bases from J, the junction kept 10 bases outside the gene matches. In nucleotides, the CDR3 is TGTGCCAGCAGTGGGGCGGGAGGGGCTTTGGTTGAGCAGTTCTTC. The encoded protein is CASSGAGGALVEQFF.

V and J are TRBV7-2 and TRBJ1-2; TRBD1 agrees at 8 bases. The CDR3 has 14 residues. Germline values: CDR1 SGHTA, CDR2 FQGNSA. V gave up 3 bases and J gave up 7 bases; unmatched junction bases: 7. CDR3 amino acids: CASSLDPQGGGYTF. The CDR3 coding sequence is TGTGCCAGCAGCTTGGACCCACAGGGGGGTGGCTACACCTTC.

The chain employs TRBV7-9 and TRBJ2-3; TRBD2 aligns across 12 bases. The CDR3 is 17 residues long. Germline CDR1 reads SEHNR; CDR2 reads FQNEAQ (reference sequence). V dropped 5 bases and J dropped 3; count of bases not matched to a gene: 9. CDR3 nucleotide sequence: TGTGCCAGCAGCCAAAGACTAGCGGGAGAAGGTACAGATACGCAGTATTTT. It yields the protein CASSQRLAGEGTDTQYF.

This clone was found once. This chain links TRBV18 with TRBJ2-3; TRBD1 matches at 8 bases. Trimming at V came to 6 bases and at J to 3 bases, leaving 11 bases not matched to a gene. This CDR3 spans 16 amino acids. CDR1 is KGHSH and CDR2 is LQKENI in the germline V gene. Here the CDR3 DNA reads TGTGCCAGCTCTCGCGGACAGGGTTTGGGGACAGATACGCAGTATTTT. Translating gives CASSRGQGLGTDTQYF.

This chain uses TRBV5-1 with TRBJ1-2; weak D call: TRBD1 (5 bases). Germline-derived CDR1 and CDR2 are SGHRS and YFSETQ. The CDR3 is made up of 15 amino acids. The germline V and J ends were trimmed by 0 bases and 3 bases, with 12 bases remaining between them. The CDR3 DNA is TGCGCCAGCAGCTTGGCGTTAGGGGCTGACTATGGCTACACCTTC. It translates to CASSLALGADYGYTF.

This clone appeared a few times. Other DNA sequences in the sample encode the same CDR3. The chain is built from TRBV30 and TRBJ1-3; 7 nucleotides agree with TRBD1. V lost 4 bases and J lost 7; bases outside the gene matches: 16. Germline CDR1 is GTSNPN and CDR2 is SVGIG (reference sequence). There are 16 residues in the CDR3. This CDR3 reads CAWKTGRIIDRNTIYF. The CDR3 DNA reads TGTGCCTGGAAGACAGGGAGAATAATTGATCGTAACACCATATATTTT.

A remark on this clone: This is likely a read error, given that the CDR3 carries no conserved phenylalanine or tryptophan at its end. V is TRBV6-5 and J is TRBJ1-1; D gene uncertain. The V end lost 7 bases, the J end lost 1 base, and 10 bases lay between the germline ends. From germline, CDR1 is MNHEY and CDR2 SVGAGI. This CDR3 spans 13 amino acids. Here the CDR3 reads CASTDAGNTEAFL. DNA for the CDR3: TGTGCCAGCACCGATGCGGGGAACACTGAAGCTTTCCTT.

The CDR3 bases are TGTGCCAGCAGCCGAAGACTAGCGGGAGAGCCGATTTACAATGAGCAGTTCTTC. Translating it yields CASSRRLAGEPIYNEQFF. J is TRBJ2-1 and V is TRBV7-6; TRBD2 matches 12 bases. Trimming removed 5 bases from V and 4 bases from J; junction bases left unmatched: 12. The CDR3 sequence is 18 residues long. CDR1 SGHVS and CDR2 FNYEAQ come from the germline V gene.

V and J are TRBV25-1 and TRBJ1-2; no clear D. CDR3 size: 14 residues. Germline CDR1 and CDR2: MGHDK and SYGVNS. Trimming took off 5 bases at V and 6 bases at J, with 16 bases between the two ends. CDR3: CASSPAPGKDGYTF. The CDR3 nucleotides are TGTGCCAGCAGTCCCGCCCCGGGGAAGGATGGCTACACCTTC.

V and J are TRBV5-6 and TRBJ1-5; D uncertain. Germline V gene sequence: CDR1 SGHDT, CDR2 YYEEEE. V lost 4 bases to trimming and J lost 7 bases, with 9 bases between them. This CDR3 comprises 12 residues. CDR3 sequence: CASSDGVQPQHF. CDR3 sequence (DNA): TGTGCCAGCAGCGACGGGGTGCAGCCCCAGCATTTT.

This chain links TRBV6-5 with TRBJ2-5, with D maybe TRBD1 (6 bases). Between the trimmed V and J ends, which lost 6 bases and 4 bases, there was a span of 15 bases. CDR3 length: 14 residues. CDR1 and CDR2 from the germline V gene are MNHEY and SVGAGI. CDR3: CASSPQGRGETQYF. CDR3 bases: TGTGCCAGCAGCCCACAGGGCAGGGGAGAGACCCAGTACTTC.

V is TRBV7-7 and J is TRBJ1-3, with 10 bases lining up with TRBD1. V shed 5 bases and J 6 bases; nucleotides not matched to a gene: 7. Germline V CDR1 and CDR2: SSHAT, FNYEAQ (reference sequence). The length of the CDR3 is 15 residues. The CDR3 DNA sequence: TGTGCCAGCAGCCCAGGGACAGGGGAGGCAAACACCATATATTTT. Its protein is CASSPGTGEANTIYF.

This clone was detected only a few times. The chain employs TRBV27 and TRBJ2-1; TRBD1 matches at 9 bases. V was pared by 2 bases and J by 7 bases, with 3 bases of the junction left unmatched. The CDR3 runs 14 residues. Per germline, CDR1 MNHEY and CDR2 SMNVEV (reference sequence). CDR3 DNA sequence: TGTGCCAGCAGTTTAAACAGGGGGCTAAATGAGCAGTTCTTC. Amino acids: CASSLNRGLNEQFF.

This clone was seen just once. The genes are TRBV7-9 and TRBJ2-5; D is unresolved. The end of the DNA fits TRBJ2-7 better, so the J call may be wrong. Germline V gives CDR1 SEHNR, CDR2 FQNEAQ (reference sequence). The CDR3 has 13 residues. The CDR3 loop reads CASSLPDTYEQYF. In DNA, the CDR3 is TGTGCCAGCAGCTTACCCGACACTTACGAGCAGTACTTC.

J is TRBJ2-7 and V is TRBV7-2, with 9 bases identical to TRBD2. After removal of 2 bases from V and 3 bases from J, the junction contained 5 bases not matched to a gene. Looked up from germline, CDR1 is SGHTA and CDR2 is FQGNSA. This CDR3 region has 15 residues. The CDR3 DNA reads as TGTGCCAGCAGCTTAAGCCCTAGCGGGATCTACGAGCAGTACGTC. Residues: CASSLSPSGIYEQYV.

This chain uses TRBV4-1 with TRBJ1-4; 7 bases are shared with TRBD1. Per germline, CDR1 MGHRA and CDR2 YSYEKL. Germline trimming cut 5 bases from V and 6 bases from J; bases unmatched to any gene: 15. CDR3 length equals 17 residues. The CDR3 DNA follows: TGCGCCAGCAGCGGCCGGGGAAGGGGGCAAGACGATGAAAAACTGTTTTTT. This translates into CASSGRGRGQDDEKLFF.

The V gene is TRBV5-1, the J gene TRBJ1-1, with D unclear. The ends were cut back, 0 bases at V and 3 bases at J, with 6 bases in the middle. Germline CDR1 SGHRS, CDR2 YFSETQ. The CDR3 sequence is 13 residues long. The CDR3 reads CASSLAGDTEAFF. CDR3 bases: TGCGCCAGCAGCTTGGCCGGAGACACTGAAGCTTTCTTT.

This chain connects TRBV11-2 to TRBJ2-7; TRBD1 matches 10 bases. This CDR3 is 14 amino acids long. The junction had 8 bases not matched to a gene; V was cut back by 5 bases and J by 7 bases. The germline gives CDR1 SGHAT, CDR2 FQNNGV. The CDR3, as DNA: TGTGCCAGCAGCCCTCAGACAGGGGGCTGGGAGCAGTACTTC. This encodes CASSPQTGGWEQYF.

The V call is TRBV6-5, the J call TRBJ1-2; 9 bases line up with TRBD1. CDR3 length equals 14 residues. V was clipped by 9 bases and J by 0 bases; unmatched bases: 5. Germline V gene sequence: CDR1 MNHEY, CDR2 SVGAGI. CDR3 sequence reads: CASTGGASNYGYTF. CDR3 sequence (DNA): TGTGCCAGTACAGGGGGCGCTTCTAACTATGGCTACACCTTC.

V usage is TRBV5-4 and J usage is TRBJ2-3; TRBD2 matches at 12 bases. This CDR3 has 15 residues. In germline, CDR1 is SGHNT, CDR2 YYREEE (reference sequence). The J segment lost 3 bases and the V segment lost 4 bases, leaving 3 bases of the junction unmatched. In DNA, the CDR3 is TGTGCCAGCAGCCGCGGACTAGCGGGGACAGATACGCAGTATTTT. Translated: CASSRGLAGTDTQYF. The full variable domain, rest sourced from reference TRBV5-4 and TRBJ2-3, is ETGVTQSPTHLIKTRGQQVTLRCSSQSGHNTVSWYQQALGQGPQFIFQYYREEENGRGNFPPRFSGLQFPNYSSELNVNALELDDSALYLCASSRGLAGTDTQYFGPGTRLTVL.

The CDR3 DNA reads TGTGCCAGCAGTTCCCTTGGGCTCCCCTACGAGCAGTACTTC. Its translation is CASSSLGLPYEQYF. The V call is TRBV11-2, the J call TRBJ2-7; D gene ambiguous. Germline CDR1 reads SGHAT; CDR2 reads FQNNGV. This CDR3 is built from 14 residues. Trimming removed 6 bases at V and 2 bases at J, with 14 bases between.

This sequence joins TRBV18 and TRBJ1-5; the match to TRBD1 covers 7 bases. There are 16 residues in the CDR3. V gave up 3 bases and J gave up 5 bases; unmatched junction bases: 10. In germline, CDR1 is KGHSH, CDR2 LQKENI. The CDR3 sequence: CASSPFGQVEDQPQHF. CDR3 DNA: TGTGCCAGCTCACCTTTCGGACAGGTTGAAGATCAGCCCCAGCATTTT.

The table lists this clone with a few counts. V gene TRBV25-1 combines with J gene TRBJ1-3; D is possibly TRBD1 (5 bases). The CDR3 spans 12 residues. Trimming removed 10 bases at V and 4 bases at J, with 11 bases between. Germline V lookup: CDR1 MGHDK, CDR2 SYGVNS. The CDR3, as DNA: TGTGCCACCAGGGCAGGGGGAAACACCATATATTTT. It encodes CATRAGGNTIYF.